Shown below are 30 T cell receptor beta chains from a single sample sequenced in a study of T cell responses to AZD1222 COVID-19 vaccine. Data came from immunoSEQ multiplex PCR; TCRdb stores just in-frame clones and leaves some out. Of 100,000 or so clones detected, roughly 84% appear once; the ten largest clones hold approximately 15%. The sample was peripheral blood, taken on day 0 of AZD1222 vaccination. All receptors derive from an adult in good health.

The chain carries TRBV4-2 and TRBJ2-1; possibly TRBD1 or TRBD2 for D (5 bases each). Trimming pared 3 bases from V and 8 bases from J, leaving 8 bases between. From germline, CDR1 is LGHNA and CDR2 YNFKEQ. The CDR3 extends over 12 amino acids. The CDR3 region is CASSQGRDEQFF. In nucleotides, the CDR3 is TGTGCCAGCAGCCAGGGGCGGGATGAGCAGTTCTTC.

In its sample, this clone was seen once. V gene TRBV6-4 combines with J gene TRBJ2-3; 13 bases match TRBD2. Germline loops: CDR1 MRHNA, CDR2 SNTAGT. The CDR3 runs 15 residues. The trim removed 6 bases at V and 3 bases at J, leaving 3 bases unmatched. CDR3 coding DNA: TGTGCCAGCAGGCCGGGACTAGCGGGAACAGATACGCAGTATTTT. Translating gives CASRPGLAGTDTQYF.

The rearrangement joins TRBV3-1 (or the pseudogene TRBV3-2) to TRBJ1-1; possible D gene TRBD1, 5 bases. The germline gives CDR1 LGHDT, CDR2 YNNKEL (reference sequence). With 2 bases removed from V and 1 base from J, the gap between germline ends came to 11 bases. The CDR3 contains 15 residues. CDR3 in amino acids: CASSQNPTGNTEAFF. The CDR3 nucleotides are TGTGCCAGCAGCCAAAACCCTACAGGGAACACTGAAGCTTTCTTT.

This chain joins TRBV6-2 or TRBV6-3 and TRBJ2-7, with TRBD2 matching 13 bases. Trimming removed 4 bases from V and 6 bases from J; junction bases left unmatched: 6. This CDR3 is built from 15 residues. Germline CDR1 is MNHEY and CDR2 is SVGEGT. CDR3 loop: CASSWRLAGGLEQYF. Here the CDR3 DNA reads TGTGCCAGCAGTTGGCGACTAGCGGGAGGTCTCGAGCAGTACTTC.

The chain is built from TRBV6-6 and TRBJ1-2, with D unclear. Germline V gene sequence: CDR1 MNHNY, CDR2 SVGAGI (reference sequence). The CDR3 is 13 residues long. V lost 6 bases, J lost 5 bases, and 13 bases lay in between. The CDR3 is CASSRQLQYGYTF. Written as DNA, the CDR3 is TGTGCCAGCAGCCGCCAGCTACAGTATGGCTACACCTTC.

The chain joins TRBV7-2 to TRBJ1-3; D remains unclear. CDR1 is SGHTA, CDR2 FQGNSA, per germline. V gave up 5 bases and J gave up 3 bases, with 17 bases separating them. There are 16 residues in the CDR3. The CDR3 here is CASSALTTTIGNTIYF. The CDR3 coding sequence is TGTGCCAGCAGCGCTCTCACTACGACTATTGGAAACACCATATATTTT.

The chain is built from TRBV9 and TRBJ2-3; D is perhaps TRBD1 or TRBD2 (5 bases each). Trimming took 3 bases from V and 1 from J, leaving 18 bases between them. This CDR3 has 17 residues. Germline V gene lookup returns CDR1 SGDLS and CDR2 YYNGEE. The CDR3 here is CASSAGASRARTDTQYF. For the CDR3, the DNA is TGTGCCAGCAGCGCCGGGGCCTCCCGGGCCCGCACAGATACGCAGTATTTT. The complete variable domain, with remaining parts taken from reference TRBV9 and TRBJ2-3, reads DSGVTQTPKHLITATGQRVTLRCSPRSGDLSVYWYQQSLDQGLQFLIQYYNGEERAKGNILERFSAQQFPDLHSELNLSSLELGDSALYFCASSAGASRARTDTQYFGPGTRLTVL.

The genes are TRBV29-1 and TRBJ1-3; D gene uncertain. Germline lookup yields CDR1 SQVTM and CDR2 ANQGSEA. Trimming took off 4 bases at V and 4 bases at J, with 11 bases between the two ends. This CDR3 spans 13 amino acids. The CDR3 region is CSVVAGGGNTIYF. CDR3 coding DNA: TGCAGCGTTGTAGCGGGCGGGGGAAACACCATATATTTT.

The chain links TRBV10-3 to TRBJ1-1; 7 bases are shared with TRBD1. The CDR3 totals 14 residues. V lost 6 bases, J lost 1 base, and 5 bases stayed unmatched. Germline V gives CDR1 ENHRY, CDR2 SYGVKD. The CDR3 sequence is CAISRQGQNTEAFF. In DNA, the CDR3 is TGTGCCATCAGCCGACAGGGACAGAACACTGAAGCTTTCTTT.

The rearrangement joins TRBV6-2 or TRBV6-3 to TRBJ2-7, with 11 positions matching TRBD1. The germline V gene has CDR1 MNHEY and CDR2 SVGEGT. With 6 bases clipped from V and 4 bases from J, the junction kept 5 bases outside the gene matches. This CDR3 comprises 14 residues. DNA for the CDR3: TGTGCCAGCAGCTGGGGACAGGGGGGATACGAGCAGTACGTC. This translates into CASSWGQGGYEQYV.

This chain uses TRBV11-2 with TRBJ2-7, with D perhaps matching TRBD1 or TRBD2 (5 bases each). Trimming took 3 bases from V and 0 from J, leaving 9 bases between them. This CDR3 has 14 residues. Germline CDR1 is SGHAT and CDR2 is FQNNGV. CDR3 loop: CASSLGDHSYEQYF. The CDR3 region has the DNA TGTGCCAGCAGCTTGGGGGACCACTCCTACGAGCAGTACTTC.

The gene calls are TRBV27 and TRBJ2-7; D possibly corresponds to TRBD2 (5 bases). The CDR3 has 13 residues. V shed 5 bases and J shed 8 bases, with 16 bases lying between them. Germline CDR1 MNHEY, CDR2 SMNVEV (reference sequence). This CDR3 reads CASSPPPPGKQYF. CDR3 DNA sequence: TGTGCCAGCAGTCCGCCGCCCCCGGGGAAGCAGTACTTC.

This clone was counted once. The chain carries TRBV9 and TRBJ1-4; TRBD1 is a possible D gene (6 bases). The CDR3 sequence is 15 residues long. Germline V gene data show CDR1 as SGDLS and CDR2 as YYNGEE. Trimming removed 7 bases at V and 0 bases at J, with 13 bases between. The CDR3 nucleotides read TGTGCCAGCGGGAAACAGGGTGCAACTAATGAAAAACTGTTTTTT. This translates into CASGKQGATNEKLFF.

The genes are TRBV13 and TRBJ2-2; D perhaps matches TRBD2 (5 bases). V dropped 4 bases and J dropped 6 bases, with 9 bases sitting between them. CDR1 is PRHDT and CDR2 is FYEKMQ in the germline V gene (reference sequence). This CDR3 spans 13 amino acids. The CDR3 loop is CASSSGKAGELFF. CDR3 bases: TGTGCCAGCAGCTCGGGGAAGGCCGGGGAGCTGTTTTTT.

The chain recombines TRBV6-5 with TRBJ1-1; D is possibly TRBD1 (6 bases). This CDR3 spans 14 amino acids. Germline V gene lookup returns CDR1 MNHEY and CDR2 SVGAGI. V was pared by 3 bases and J by 4 bases, with 12 bases between. CDR3 sequence reads: CASSYSQGITEAFF. The CDR3, as DNA: TGTGCCAGCAGTTATTCCCAGGGGATCACTGAAGCTTTCTTT.

The V call is TRBV7-2, the J call TRBJ1-6; the D is unclear. CDR3 length: 14 residues. Germline CDR1 and CDR2: SGHTA and FQGNSA. Trimming stripped 2 bases from V and 8 bases from J, with 10 bases between. The CDR3, as DNA: TGTGCCAGCAGCTTAAGGGTTGGGGATTCACCCCTCCACTTT. This gives the protein CASSLRVGDSPLHF.

The gene calls are TRBV6-2 or TRBV6-3 and TRBJ1-5; 8 positions agree with TRBD1. This CDR3 is 16 amino acids long. CDR1 and CDR2 from the germline V gene are MNHEY and SVGEGT. V shed 6 bases, J shed 5 bases, and the junction held 12 bases outside the gene matches. CDR3 protein: CASSPHDRGLYQPQHF. In DNA, the CDR3 is TGTGCCAGCAGCCCCCATGACAGGGGCCTTTATCAGCCCCAGCATTTT.

This clone was counted a single time. This chain connects TRBV3-1 (or the pseudogene TRBV3-2) to TRBJ1-1; the D is unclear. This CDR3 region has 14 residues. V lost 0 bases and J lost 1, with 6 bases in between. Germline assignment: CDR1 LGHDT and CDR2 YNNKEL (reference sequence). In nucleotides, the CDR3 is TGTGCCAGCAGCCAAGAGGAACCGAACACTGAAGCTTTCTTT. The encoded protein is CASSQEEPNTEAFF.

This chain joins TRBV19 and TRBJ2-1; TRBD2 aligns across 7 bases. From germline, CDR1 is LNHDA and CDR2 SQIVND (reference sequence). The J segment lost 6 bases and the V segment lost 3 bases, leaving 5 bases of the junction unmatched. This CDR3 has 14 amino acids. CDR3 nucleotide sequence: TGTGCCAGTAGTATGAATGGGAGGGGCAATGAGCAGTTCTTC. Protein sequence: CASSMNGRGNEQFF.

The J gene is TRBJ2-3, the V gene TRBV21-1; the table's D call, TRBD2, has no DNA check behind it. TRBV21-1 represents a pseudogene. This CDR3 is built from 12 residues. CDR3 DNA sequence: TGTGCCAGCAGCATAGGGGGGGTGAAGCAGTATTTT. Protein sequence: CASSIGGVKQYF.

This chain links TRBV3-1 (or the pseudogene TRBV3-2) with TRBJ2-1; no firm D call. Germline loops: CDR1 LGHDT, CDR2 YNNKEL (reference sequence). Trimming left V 0 bases short and J 10 bases short, with 16 bases between. The CDR3 spans 15 residues. The CDR3 DNA reads TGTGCCAGCAGCCAAGATCTTAGCCCCCGAGGCGAGCAGTTCTTC. This sequence encodes CASSQDLSPRGEQFF.

This rearrangement joins TRBV11-3 to TRBJ2-3, with TRBD1 matching 9 bases. This CDR3 has 16 amino acids. The V segment lost 5 bases and the J segment 2 bases; nucleotides outside the gene matches: 8. Per germline, CDR1 SGHNT and CDR2 YENEEA. For the CDR3, the DNA is TGTGCCAGCAGCCTCCAGGGACAGGGTCTCACAGATACGCAGTATTTT. This sequence encodes CASSLQGQGLTDTQYF.

The chain is built from TRBV7-2 and TRBJ1-5; perhaps TRBD1 as D (5 bases). The CDR3 is 14 residues long. V was cut by 1 base and J by 5 bases, with 9 bases left in between. Germline loops: CDR1 SGHTA, CDR2 FQGNSA. CDR3 sequence (DNA): TGTGCCAGCAGCTTAGGTTGGGGGTATCAGCCCCAGCATTTT. It specifies CASSLGWGYQPQHF.

The rearrangement links TRBV6-5 to TRBJ1-3, with 7 bases identical to TRBD1. The CDR3 consists of 15 residues. CDR1 and CDR2 from the germline V gene are MNHEY and SVGAGI. With V trimmed by 7 bases and J by 2 bases, 8 bases remained unmatched. CDR3 DNA: TGTGCCAGCACTCCAAGCAGGGGGACTGGAAACACCATATATTTT. Amino acid sequence: CASTPSRGTGNTIYF.

The chain combines TRBV6-5 with TRBJ2-7; 10 bases map to TRBD2. The germline V gene has CDR1 MNHEY and CDR2 SVGAGI. This CDR3 is built from 14 residues. After removal of 5 bases from V and 2 bases from J, the junction contained 3 bases not matched to a gene. The CDR3, as DNA: TGTGCCAGCAGTCAGCTAGCGGGAGCCTACGAGCAGTACTTC. Amino acid sequence: CASSQLAGAYEQYF.

This sequence joins TRBV7-8 and TRBJ1-2, with 7 bases identical to TRBD1. Trimming at V came to 5 bases and at J to 4 bases, leaving 10 bases not matched to a gene. This CDR3 comprises 15 residues. CDR1 and CDR2 (germline): SGHVS, FQNEAQ. The CDR3 sequence is CASSPVGRGSYGYTF. The CDR3 nucleotides are TGTGCCAGCAGCCCCGTGGGCAGGGGGTCCTATGGCTACACCTTC.

The chain joins TRBV10-3 to TRBJ1-5; D gene ambiguous. This CDR3 has 16 amino acids. Trimming shortened V by 0 bases and J by 2 bases, and 11 bases separated the two germline ends. CDR1 ENHRY and CDR2 SYGVKD come from the germline V gene. CDR3 nucleotide sequence: TGTGCCATCAGTGAGTCGAGTAGGGAGGGCAATCAGCCCCAGCATTTT. Its protein product is CAISESSREGNQPQHF.

This rearrangement joins TRBV5-4 to TRBJ2-5; the D is unclear. Between the trimmed V and J ends, which lost 1 base and 1 base, there was a span of 11 bases. Germline V gives CDR1 SGHNT, CDR2 YYREEE (reference sequence). The CDR3 has 15 amino acids. Here the CDR3 reads CASSLSMNSQETQYF. CDR3 DNA sequence: TGTGCCAGCAGCTTGAGTATGAACAGCCAAGAGACCCAGTACTTC.

This clone was seen more than once but under ten times. The genes are TRBV7-2 and TRBJ1-3; 9 nucleotides match TRBD1. CDR1 SGHTA and CDR2 FQGNSA come from the germline V gene. The J segment lost 1 base and the V segment lost 3 bases, leaving 7 bases of the junction unmatched. The CDR3 consists of 17 residues. As DNA, the CDR3 is TGTGCCAGCAGCTTCCGTCCCGGGACAGGGTCTGGAAACACCATATATTTT. Protein: CASSFRPGTGSGNTIYF.

V is TRBV9 and J is TRBJ1-2; no definite D call. The V end was cut by 2 bases, the J end by 4 bases, with 9 bases between. The CDR3 spans 13 residues. Germline values: CDR1 SGDLS, CDR2 YYNGEE. The chain's CDR3 is CASSVDGVYGYTF. In DNA form, the CDR3 reads TGTGCCAGCAGCGTTGACGGAGTCTATGGCTACACCTTC.